This T cell receptor beta chain came from a study of T cells after yellow fever vaccination. The CDR3 covers 16 residues. The germline gives CDR1 MNHEY, CDR2 SVGAGI. Trimming cost V 4 bases and J 3 bases; bases outside gene matches: 7. TCRdb reprocessed the 5' RACE reads via MiXCR and lists one record per CDR3 protein. The table records 100,000 to 150,000 distinct CDR3 sequences, under 8.5% of them present only once. This clonotype has a count of ten or more. No antigen is known for it. Study-wide findings and caveats: Booster sampling recovered most clones from primary vaccination (roughly 96% CD4, over 75% CD8).

The rearrangement uses TRBV6-5 and TRBJ2-3; 10 bases are a match to TRBD2. The source is a man aged 18 to 35 who received the YFV17D yellow fever vaccine. Material: CD4+ T cells sorted from PBMCs, obtained 10 days after the first yellow fever vaccination. This CDR3 reads CASSLVGAGGTDTQYF. The CDR3 DNA reads as TGTGCCAGCAGTTTAGTTGGAGCGGGGGGGACAGATACGCAGTATTTT.